This T cell receptor beta chain is from a study of T cells after yellow fever vaccination. Study-wide findings and caveats: Among primary-vaccination clones, most reappeared after the booster, at about 95% for CD4 and roughly 90% for CD8. High-abundance clonotypes from the bulk population could contaminate FACS-sorted repertoires. On re-exposure, the response was weaker but peaked faster, at day 5 versus 15.

MiXCR was run by TCRdb on the 5' RACE reads, yielding one entry per CDR3 protein. This table has approximately 600,000 distinct CDR3 sequences, around an eighth appearing once. Regarding this clonotype: Its antigen remains unidentified.

Trimming stripped 4 bases from V and 6 bases from J, with 13 bases between. This CDR3 has 13 amino acids. The germline V gene has CDR1 SGHVS and CDR2 FQNEAQ. The sequences come from PBMCs, collected on the day of the yellow fever booster vaccination. The chain has TRBV7-8 and TRBJ2-7; a possible D gene is TRBD1 (6 bases). The sequence was obtained from a man aged 30 to 45 who received the YFV17D yellow fever vaccine. The CDR3 coding sequence is TGTGCCAGCAGCTCACGAACAGGGACCGAGCAGTACTTC. It codes for CASSSRTGTEQYF. The whole variable domain, filled in from reference TRBV7-8 and TRBJ2-7, reads GAGVSQSPRYKVAKRGQDVALRCDPISGHVSLFWYQQALGQGPEFLTYFQNEAQLDKSGLPSDRFFAERPEGSVSTLKIQRTQQEDSAVYLCASSSRTGTEQYFGPGTRLTVT.